The text below deals with one T cell receptor beta chain. This CDR3 is 13 amino acids long. Losses at the gene ends were 10 bases for V and 3 bases for J; bases not matched to a gene: 8. The germline CDR1 and CDR2 sequences are SNHLY and FYNNEI. TCRdb's copy holds only in-frame clones and misses some; the assay was immunoSEQ multiplex PCR. The sample comprises approximately 50,000 clones, nearly 95% of which are singletons, and around 4.3% rests with the top ten. This sample was included in a study of blood T cell repertoires in COVID-19. Looking at the study overall: Donors in the United States, Italy and Spain gave samples during acute or convalescent COVID-19.

The chain is built from TRBV2 and TRBJ2-7; 8 positions match TRBD1. This TCR was recovered from a man between 50 and 59 years old with active COVID-19. Sequencing used peripheral blood. The CDR3 loop reads CAIVRDRGYEQYF. The CDR3, as DNA: TGTGCCATCGTCCGAGACAGGGGCTACGAGCAGTACTTC.